The entry below gives a single T cell receptor beta chain sequence along with its context. The CDR3 contains 12 residues. CDR1 is LNHDA and CDR2 is SQIVND in the germline V gene (reference sequence). J gave up 8 bases and V 5 bases, and 3 bases lay outside the gene matches. TCRdb keeps only in-frame clones here, not all; method: immunoSEQ multiplex PCR. The data contain 350,000 to 450,000 clones, approximately 93% of them singletons. This entry belongs to a study of blood T cell repertoires in COVID-19. Study-level information: Sites across the United States, Italy and Spain contributed samples from acute and convalescent COVID-19.

The chain employs TRBV19 and TRBJ2-1; 7 positions match TRBD1. The sequenced sample consisted of PBMCs or T cells enriched from blood (not recorded which). The receptor's source is a woman aged 40 to 55 who had been exposed to COVID-19. The chain's CDR3 is CASSATGYEQFF. The CDR3 DNA sequence: TGTGCCAGTAGTGCGACAGGGTATGAGCAGTTCTTC.